These 18 T cell receptor beta chains originate from one sample sequenced in a study of blood T cell repertoires in COVID-19. Sequencing used immunoSEQ multiplex PCR; TCRdb keeps in-frame clones, though not all of them. The table lists approximately 100,000 clones, 71% of them singletons. Material for sequencing was peripheral blood. The receptors were sampled from a human donor with acute or convalescent COVID-19. The donor label of this sample is uncertain.

In DNA form, the CDR3 reads TGTGCCAGCAGCCCGGGACTAGCGACAGATACGCAGTATTTT. Translated, it gives CASSPGLATDTQYF. The V gene is TRBV7-2, the J gene TRBJ2-3; TRBD2 agrees at 10 bases. This CDR3 spans 14 amino acids. Germline V CDR1 and CDR2: SGHTA, FQGNSA. V shed 5 bases and J 3 bases; nucleotides not matched to a gene: 2.

The chain uses TRBV12-5 and TRBJ1-4, with D perhaps matching TRBD1 (6 bases). CDR1 is LGHNT and CDR2 is FRNRAP in the germline V gene. This CDR3 contains 16 residues. V dropped 7 bases and J dropped 8 bases, with 23 bases sitting between them. CDR3 DNA sequence: TGTGCTAGTGTCCCCTGGAGCGGCCAGGGGCGGGAAAAACTGTTTTTT. Translation: CASVPWSGQGREKLFF.

The genes are TRBV20-1 and TRBJ2-1; the match to TRBD1 covers 9 bases. V lost 3 bases, J lost 8 bases, and 5 bases stayed unmatched. Germline V gene data show CDR1 as DFQATT and CDR2 as SNEGSKA (reference sequence). This CDR3 is built from 13 residues. The CDR3 loop is CSASNRGRDEQFF. CDR3 nucleotides: TGCAGTGCTAGTAACAGGGGGCGGGATGAGCAGTTCTTC.

The genes are TRBV3-1 (or the pseudogene TRBV3-2) and TRBJ1-6; D not resolved. V lost 0 bases and J lost 7, with 16 bases in between. This CDR3 is 17 amino acids long. Looked up from germline, CDR1 is LGHDT and CDR2 is YNNKEL (reference sequence). Here the CDR3 reads CASSQDLSSKRNSPLHF. CDR3 nucleotide sequence: TGTGCCAGCAGCCAAGATCTATCATCAAAGCGGAATTCACCCCTCCACTTT.

This clone is a singleton in its sample. The chain links TRBV28 to TRBJ1-2; D unresolved. Trimming pared 5 bases from V and 5 bases from J, leaving 9 bases between. This CDR3 comprises 12 residues. Per the germline V gene, CDR1 is MDHEN and CDR2 is SYDVKM. CDR3 in DNA: TGTGCCAGCAGTCAGACTCTTTATGGCTACACCTTC. As protein: CASSQTLYGYTF.

V and J are TRBV6-6 and TRBJ2-5, with 7 bases matching TRBD1. The CDR3 covers 16 residues. V shed 1 base and J 5 bases; nucleotides not matched to a gene: 10. Germline V gene data show CDR1 as MNHNY and CDR2 as SVGAGI (reference sequence). The CDR3 DNA reads as TGTGCCAGCAGTTACTGGCAGCGACAGGGTCAGGAGACCCAGTACTTC. Its protein product is CASSYWQRQGQETQYF.

Here the CDR3 DNA reads TGTGCCAGCAGTTACGACAGGTCCTATACTGAAGCTTTCTTT. It specifies CASSYDRSYTEAFF. The chain joins TRBV6-5 to TRBJ1-1; TRBD1 might be the D (6 bases). CDR1 MNHEY and CDR2 SVGAGI come from the germline V gene. The CDR3 covers 14 residues. Trimming removed 2 bases from V and 5 bases from J, with 12 bases in between.

The genes are TRBV6-2 or TRBV6-3 and TRBJ2-7; 8 bases are shared with TRBD2. The CDR3 spans 14 residues. Per the germline V gene, CDR1 is MNHEY and CDR2 is SVGEGT. Losses at the gene ends were 2 bases for V and 5 bases for J; bases not matched to a gene: 5. The CDR3 loop is CASSYGGLAHEQYF. In nucleotides, the CDR3 is TGTGCCAGCAGTTACGGAGGACTAGCCCACGAGCAGTACTTC.

The V gene is TRBV2, the J gene TRBJ2-1, with 8 bases lining up with TRBD2. Germline CDR1 reads SNHLY; CDR2 reads FYNNEI. J was trimmed by 10 bases and V by 3 bases; bases with no gene match: 11. The CDR3 is made up of 15 amino acids. The CDR3 loop reads CASSDDGGGLREQFF. The CDR3 DNA reads TGTGCCAGCAGTGATGACGGGGGGGGCCTGAGGGAGCAGTTCTTC.

V usage is TRBV20-1 and J usage is TRBJ1-2; D is perhaps TRBD1 (6 bases). This CDR3 has 14 residues. Deletions cut 3 bases from V and 4 bases from J, with 15 bases between. Germline V gene data show CDR1 as DFQATT and CDR2 as SNEGSKA (reference sequence). The CDR3 sequence is CSASERGNIYGYTF. CDR3 bases: TGCAGTGCTAGTGAAAGGGGGAATATCTATGGCTACACCTTC.

V gene TRBV7-2 combines with J gene TRBJ2-1, with 9 positions matching TRBD2. Losses at the gene ends were 3 bases for V and 10 bases for J; bases not matched to a gene: 4. The CDR3 consists of 13 residues. Per the germline V gene, CDR1 is SGHTA and CDR2 is FQGNSA. This CDR3 reads CASSLGLAREQFF. Written as DNA, the CDR3 is TGTGCCAGCAGCTTGGGACTAGCCCGGGAGCAGTTCTTC.

The genes are TRBV7-2 and TRBJ2-5; a weak D match, TRBD2 (6 bases). CDR1 and CDR2 from the germline V gene are SGHTA and FQGNSA. The CDR3 length is 17 residues. V was trimmed by 4 bases and J by 5 bases, leaving 23 bases between them. The CDR3, as DNA: TGTGCCAGCAGCTCCGTCCCCACGACGACTAGTTCGGAGACCCAGTACTTC. As protein: CASSSVPTTTSSETQYF.

The sample holds many counts of this clone. The gene calls are TRBV7-9 and TRBJ1-5; perhaps TRBD1 as D (6 bases). V was pared by 1 base and J by 6 bases, with 10 bases between. CDR1 is SEHNR and CDR2 is FQNEAQ in the germline V gene (reference sequence). The CDR3 runs to 14 residues. The CDR3 loop is CASSLGGPGQPQHF. The CDR3 DNA reads as TGTGCCAGCAGCTTAGGGGGGCCGGGTCAGCCCCAGCATTTT.

The chain carries TRBV7-2 and TRBJ2-3, with 11 positions matching TRBD2. Germline lookup yields CDR1 SGHTA and CDR2 FQGNSA. J gave up 2 bases and V 4 bases, and 5 bases lay outside the gene matches. The CDR3 length is 16 residues. CDR3 residues: CASSSTSGGFTDTQYF. In DNA form, the CDR3 reads TGTGCCAGCAGCTCCACTAGCGGGGGATTCACAGATACGCAGTATTTT. Using reference TRBV7-2 and TRBJ2-3 for the parts outside the CDR3, the full variable domain is GAGVSQSPSNKVTEKGKDVELRCDPISGHTALYWYRQSLGQGLEFLIYFQGNSAPDKSGLPSDRFSAERTGGSVSTLTIQRTQQEDSAVYLCASSSTSGGFTDTQYFGPGTRLTVL.

This chain uses TRBV30 with TRBJ1-2; the D gene is possibly TRBD1 (6 bases). Germline loops: CDR1 GTSNPN, CDR2 SVGIG (reference sequence). This CDR3 comprises 13 residues. V lost 2 bases and J 4 bases, leaving 11 bases between the germline ends. CDR3 in amino acids: CAWSTGSTYGYTF. For the CDR3, the DNA is TGTGCCTGGAGTACAGGGTCGACCTATGGCTACACCTTC. Using reference TRBV30 and TRBJ1-2 for the parts outside the CDR3, the full variable domain is SQTIHQWPATLVQPVGSPLSLECTVEGTSNPNLYWYRQAAGRGLQLLFYSVGIGQISSEVPQNLSASRPQDRQFILSSKKLLLSDSGFYLCAWSTGSTYGYTFGSGTRLTVV.

This clone was detected many times. The DNA for the CDR3 is TGTGCCAGCAGTGCCCTGGGGGGGGCAAGCAATCAGCCCCAGCATTTT. It is translated as CASSALGGASNQPQHF. V and J are TRBV6-1 and TRBJ1-5; D is perhaps TRBD1 (6 bases). This CDR3 comprises 16 residues. Germline lookup yields CDR1 MNHNS and CDR2 SASEGT. V lost 4 bases and J 1 base, leaving 14 bases between the germline ends.

The chain couples TRBV6-6 to TRBJ2-3, with D possibly being TRBD2 (7 bases). Trimming removed 7 bases at V and 1 base at J, with 15 bases between. CDR1 and CDR2 (germline): MNHNY, SVGAGI (reference sequence). There are 15 residues in the CDR3. Here the CDR3 DNA reads TGTGCCAGCATCTGGGGGGCGGGGGGCACAGATACGCAGTATTTT. As protein: CASIWGAGGTDTQYF.

This chain links TRBV28 with TRBJ1-5; possible D gene TRBD1, 5 bases. Trimming took 6 bases from V and 2 from J, leaving 17 bases between them. CDR1 and CDR2 (germline): MDHEN, SYDVKM. CDR3 length: 16 residues. CDR3 sequence reads: CASRGSGTRGNQPQHF. In DNA form, the CDR3 reads TGTGCCAGCAGGGGGAGTGGGACTCGTGGCAATCAGCCCCAGCATTTT. The complete variable domain, with remaining parts taken from reference TRBV28 and TRBJ1-5, reads DVKVTQSSRYLVKRTGEKVFLECVQDMDHENMFWYRQDPGLGLRLIYFSYDVKMKEKGDIPEGYSVSREKKERFSLILESASTNQTSMYLCASRGSGTRGNQPQHFGDGTRLSIL.